This T cell receptor beta chain was profiled in a study of cytomegalovirus exposure and HLA in healthy donors. Findings and caveats of the study: TCR clusters originating in the first cohort tended to co-occur in the roughly 110 validation repertoires, according to a later analysis. A few of the chains that were CMV-associated were confirmed in vitro to be specific for CMV antigens. Reports described diagnosis of cytomegalovirus status by the classifier as highly specific and sensitive. Investigators reported about 160 TCR beta chains as tied to cytomegalovirus.

The CDR3 is 16 amino acids. Germline V gene data show CDR1 as SGHTA and CDR2 as FQGNSA. Trimming took 5 bases from V and 8 from J; bases not matched to a gene: 13. On this clone itself: Its specificity is not known.

Sequencing was performed with immunoSEQ multiplex PCR; in TCRdb, only in-frame clones are kept and a portion is missing. The table records some 310,000 clones, roughly 88% of them present only once. The V call is TRBV7-2, the J call TRBJ1-4; 8 bases fit TRBD1. This sequence was found in a man aged 25 to 40 in good health and CMV-seronegative. The specimen was PBMCs. The CDR3 loop is CASSERRTGRVEKLFF. The DNA of the CDR3 is TGTGCCAGCAGCGAGCGAAGGACAGGGCGTGTGGAAAAACTGTTTTTT.